This T cell receptor beta chain stems from a study of patients and donors after allogeneic stem cell transplantation. In TCRdb, the RT-PCR reads were re-called with MiXCR into one record per CDR3 protein. The sample shows about 960,000 distinct CDR3 sequences, 18% of them seen only once. This clonotype has a count of ten or more. This clonotype was sampled from a human donor who was either an allogeneic HSCT recipient or a stem cell or donor lymphocyte infusion donor (not recorded which). It is not recorded whose cells these are; they may come from a transplant donor. The sample comprised blood, either unsorted or a sorted T cell fraction (not recorded which).

The CDR3 is CAISTGGEQFF. In DNA form, the CDR3 reads TGTGCCATCAGTACGGGTGGTGAGCAGTTCTTC. The rearrangement uses TRBV10-3 and TRBJ2-1; D is ambiguous. Germline V gene lookup returns CDR1 ENHRY and CDR2 SYGVKD. The CDR3 covers 11 residues. Trimming shortened V by 5 bases and J by 9 bases, and 8 bases separated the two germline ends.